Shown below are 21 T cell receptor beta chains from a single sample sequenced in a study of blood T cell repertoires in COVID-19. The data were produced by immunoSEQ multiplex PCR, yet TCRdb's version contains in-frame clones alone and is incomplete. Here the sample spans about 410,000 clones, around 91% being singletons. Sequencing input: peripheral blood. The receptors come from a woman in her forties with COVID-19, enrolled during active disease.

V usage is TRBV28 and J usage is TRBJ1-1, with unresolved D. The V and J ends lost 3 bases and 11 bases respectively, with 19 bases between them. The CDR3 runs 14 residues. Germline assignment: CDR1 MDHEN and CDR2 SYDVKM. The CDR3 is CASSFGGISPWAFF. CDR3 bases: TGTGCCAGCAGTTTTGGAGGGATTAGTCCCTGGGCTTTCTTT.

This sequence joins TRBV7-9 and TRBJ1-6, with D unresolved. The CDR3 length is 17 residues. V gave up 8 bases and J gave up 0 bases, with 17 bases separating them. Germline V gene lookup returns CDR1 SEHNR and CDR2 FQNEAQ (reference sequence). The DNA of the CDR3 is TGTGCCAGCGCCCGACTGGGAGGGAGCTCCTATAATTCACCCCTCCACTTT. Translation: CASARLGGSSYNSPLHF.

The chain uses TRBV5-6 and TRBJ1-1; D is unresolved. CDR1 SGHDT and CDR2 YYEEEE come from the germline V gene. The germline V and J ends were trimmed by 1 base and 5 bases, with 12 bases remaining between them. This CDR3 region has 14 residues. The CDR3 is CASSLTVLSTEAFF. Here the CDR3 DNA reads TGTGCCAGCAGCTTGACAGTTTTATCGACTGAAGCTTTCTTT.

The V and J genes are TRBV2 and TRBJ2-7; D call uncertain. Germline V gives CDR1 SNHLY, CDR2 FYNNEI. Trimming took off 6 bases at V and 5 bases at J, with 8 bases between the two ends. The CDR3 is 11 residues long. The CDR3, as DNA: TGTGCCAGCAGGTACATGGACGAGCAGTACTTC. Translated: CASRYMDEQYF. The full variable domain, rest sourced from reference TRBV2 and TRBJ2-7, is EPEVTQTPSHQVTQMGQEVILRCVPISNHLYFYWYRQILGQKVEFLVSFYNNEISEKSEIFDDQFSVERPDGSNFTLKIRSTKLEDSAMYFCASRYMDEQYFGPGTRLTVT.

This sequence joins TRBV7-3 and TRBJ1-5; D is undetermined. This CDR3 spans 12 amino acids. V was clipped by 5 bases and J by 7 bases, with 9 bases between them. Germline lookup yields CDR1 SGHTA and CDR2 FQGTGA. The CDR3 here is CASSVQAQPQHF. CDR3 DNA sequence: TGTGCCAGCAGCGTTCAGGCCCAGCCCCAGCATTTT.

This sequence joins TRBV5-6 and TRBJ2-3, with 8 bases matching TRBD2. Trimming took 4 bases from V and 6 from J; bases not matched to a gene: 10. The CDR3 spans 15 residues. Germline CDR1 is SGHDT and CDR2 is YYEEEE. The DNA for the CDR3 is TGTGCCAGCAGCCAACTGAGCGGGAGCGGGGATACGCAGTATTTT. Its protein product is CASSQLSGSGDTQYF.

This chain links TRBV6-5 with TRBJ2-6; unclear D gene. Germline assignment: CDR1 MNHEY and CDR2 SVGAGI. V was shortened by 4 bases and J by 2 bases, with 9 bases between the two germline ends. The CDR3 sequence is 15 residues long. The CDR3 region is CASSSTTAGANVLTF. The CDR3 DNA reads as TGTGCCAGCAGTTCTACTACCGCTGGGGCCAACGTCCTGACTTTC.

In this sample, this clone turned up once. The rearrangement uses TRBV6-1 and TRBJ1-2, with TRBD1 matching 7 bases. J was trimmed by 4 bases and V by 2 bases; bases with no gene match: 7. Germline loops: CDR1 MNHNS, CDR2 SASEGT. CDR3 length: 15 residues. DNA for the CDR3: TGTGCCAGCAGTGAATGGGCAGGGGGTATCTATGGCTACACCTTC. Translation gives CASSEWAGGIYGYTF.

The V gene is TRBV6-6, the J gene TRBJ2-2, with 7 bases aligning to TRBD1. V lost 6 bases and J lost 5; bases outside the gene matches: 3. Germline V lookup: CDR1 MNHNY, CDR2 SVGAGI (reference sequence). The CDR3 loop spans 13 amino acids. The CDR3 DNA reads TGTGCCAGCAGGCGGACAGGAACCGGGGAGCTGTTTTTT. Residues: CASRRTGTGELFF.

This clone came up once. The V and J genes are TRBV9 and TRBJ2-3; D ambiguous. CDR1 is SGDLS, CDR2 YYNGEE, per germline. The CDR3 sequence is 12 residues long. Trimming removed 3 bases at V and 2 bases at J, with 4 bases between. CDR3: CASSAHTDTQYF. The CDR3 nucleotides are TGTGCCAGCAGCGCCCACACAGATACGCAGTATTTT.

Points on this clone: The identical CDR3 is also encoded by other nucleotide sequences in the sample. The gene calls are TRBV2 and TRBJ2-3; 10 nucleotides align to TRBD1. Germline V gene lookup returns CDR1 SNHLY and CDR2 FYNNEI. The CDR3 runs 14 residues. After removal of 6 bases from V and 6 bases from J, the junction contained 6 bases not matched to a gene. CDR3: CASSRDRGPDTQYF. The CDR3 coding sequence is TGTGCCAGCAGCCGGGACAGGGGTCCGGATACGCAGTATTTT. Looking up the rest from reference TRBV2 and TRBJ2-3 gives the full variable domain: EPEVTQTPSHQVTQMGQEVILRCVPISNHLYFYWYRQILGQKVEFLVSFYNNEISEKSEIFDDQFSVERPDGSNFTLKIRSTKLEDSAMYFCASSRDRGPDTQYFGPGTRLTVL.

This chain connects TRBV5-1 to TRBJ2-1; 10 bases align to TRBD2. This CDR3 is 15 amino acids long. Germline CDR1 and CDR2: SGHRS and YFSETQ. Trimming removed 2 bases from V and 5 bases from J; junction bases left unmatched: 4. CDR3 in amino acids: CASSFGLAGDNEQFF. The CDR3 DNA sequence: TGCGCCAGCAGCTTTGGGCTAGCGGGGGACAATGAGCAGTTCTTC.

The CDR3 DNA is TGTGCCAGCAGACAGCTTCAAGAGACCCAGTACTTC. Its translation is CASRQLQETQYF. The genes are TRBV3-1 (or the pseudogene TRBV3-2) and TRBJ2-5; D is uncertain. This CDR3 contains 12 residues. The germline V and J ends were trimmed by 6 bases and 2 bases, with 7 bases remaining between them. Germline CDR1 reads LGHDT; CDR2 reads YNNKEL (reference sequence).

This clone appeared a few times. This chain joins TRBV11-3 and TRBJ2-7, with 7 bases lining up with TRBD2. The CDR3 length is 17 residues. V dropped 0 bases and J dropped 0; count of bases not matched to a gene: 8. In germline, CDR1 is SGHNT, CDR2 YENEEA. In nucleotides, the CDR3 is TGTGCCAGCAGCTTAGAAGCAGCGGGAATCCACTCCTACGAGCAGTACTTC. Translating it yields CASSLEAAGIHSYEQYF.

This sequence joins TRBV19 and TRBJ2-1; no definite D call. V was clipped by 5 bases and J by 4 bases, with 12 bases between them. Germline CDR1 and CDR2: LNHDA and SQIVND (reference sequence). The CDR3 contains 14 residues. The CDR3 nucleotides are TGTGCCAGTAGTCGTCTAAACTTATACAATGAGCAGTTCTTC. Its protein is CASSRLNLYNEQFF.

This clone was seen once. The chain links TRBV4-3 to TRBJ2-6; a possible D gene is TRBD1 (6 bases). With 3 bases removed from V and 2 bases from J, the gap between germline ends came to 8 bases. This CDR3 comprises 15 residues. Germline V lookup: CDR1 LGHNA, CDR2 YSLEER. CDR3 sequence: CASSQGAAGANVLTF. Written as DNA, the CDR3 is TGCGCCAGCAGCCAGGGGGCGGCTGGGGCCAACGTCCTGACTTTC.

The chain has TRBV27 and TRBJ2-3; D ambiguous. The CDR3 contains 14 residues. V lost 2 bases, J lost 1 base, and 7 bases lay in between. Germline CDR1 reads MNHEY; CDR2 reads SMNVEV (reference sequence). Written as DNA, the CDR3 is TGTGCCAGCAGTTTAGAACGGGGCACAGATACGCAGTATTTT. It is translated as CASSLERGTDTQYF.

CDR3 in DNA: TGTGCCAGCAGGACCTCCGGGACAGGATATGGCTACACCTTC. Protein sequence: CASRTSGTGYGYTF. The chain combines TRBV7-9 with TRBJ1-2; 8 bases align to TRBD1. V was pared by 6 bases and J by 5 bases, with 8 bases of the junction left unmatched. Germline assignment: CDR1 SEHNR and CDR2 FQNEAQ (reference sequence). The length of the CDR3 is 14 residues.

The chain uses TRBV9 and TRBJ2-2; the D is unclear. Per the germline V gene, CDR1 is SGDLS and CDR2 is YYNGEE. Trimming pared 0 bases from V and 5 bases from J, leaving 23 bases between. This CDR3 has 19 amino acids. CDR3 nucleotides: TGTGCCAGCAGCGTAGGTATTACGTCATCCAAACTCGGGACCGGGGAGCTGTTTTTT. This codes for CASSVGITSSKLGTGELFF. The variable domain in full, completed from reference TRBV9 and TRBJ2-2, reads DSGVTQTPKHLITATGQRVTLRCSPRSGDLSVYWYQQSLDQGLQFLIQYYNGEERAKGNILERFSAQQFPDLHSELNLSSLELGDSALYFCASSVGITSSKLGTGELFFGEGSRLTVL.

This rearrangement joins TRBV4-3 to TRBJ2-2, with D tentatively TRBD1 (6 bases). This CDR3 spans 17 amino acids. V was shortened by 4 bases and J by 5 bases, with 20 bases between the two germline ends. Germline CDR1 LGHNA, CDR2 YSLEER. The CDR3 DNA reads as TGCGCCAGCAGCCGAATGGGAACTCCAGGGGTAACCGGGGAGCTGTTTTTT. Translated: CASSRMGTPGVTGELFF.

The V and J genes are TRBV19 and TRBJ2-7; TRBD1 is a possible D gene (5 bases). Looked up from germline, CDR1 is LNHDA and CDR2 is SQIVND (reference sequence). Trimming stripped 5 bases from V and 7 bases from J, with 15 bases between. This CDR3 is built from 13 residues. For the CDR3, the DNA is TGTGCCAGTAGTCCTCGGACACCCTTAGAGCAGTACTTC. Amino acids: CASSPRTPLEQYF.